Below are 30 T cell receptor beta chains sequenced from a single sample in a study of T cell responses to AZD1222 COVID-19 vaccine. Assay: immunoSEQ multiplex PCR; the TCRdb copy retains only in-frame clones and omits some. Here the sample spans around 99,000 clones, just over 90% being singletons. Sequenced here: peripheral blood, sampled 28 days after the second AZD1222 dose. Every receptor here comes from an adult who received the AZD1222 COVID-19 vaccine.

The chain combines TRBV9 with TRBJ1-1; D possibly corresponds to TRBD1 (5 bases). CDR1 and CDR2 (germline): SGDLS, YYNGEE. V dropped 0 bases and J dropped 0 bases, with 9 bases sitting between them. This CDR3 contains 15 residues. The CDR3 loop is CASSVDPGLNTEAFF. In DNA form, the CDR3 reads TGTGCCAGCAGCGTAGATCCAGGGCTGAACACTGAAGCTTTCTTT.

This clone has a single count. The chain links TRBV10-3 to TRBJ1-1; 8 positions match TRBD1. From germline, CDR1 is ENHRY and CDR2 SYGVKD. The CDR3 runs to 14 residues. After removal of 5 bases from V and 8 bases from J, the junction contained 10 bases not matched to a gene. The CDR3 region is CAISRGQGGVEAFF. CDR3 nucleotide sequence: TGTGCCATCAGTCGCGGACAGGGAGGAGTAGAAGCTTTCTTT.

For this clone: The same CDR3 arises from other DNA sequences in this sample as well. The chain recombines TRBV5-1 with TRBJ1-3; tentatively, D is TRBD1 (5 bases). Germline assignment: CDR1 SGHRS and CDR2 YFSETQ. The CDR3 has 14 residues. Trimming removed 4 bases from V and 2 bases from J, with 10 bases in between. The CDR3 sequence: CASSPGGAGNTIYF. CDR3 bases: TGCGCCAGCAGCCCCGGGGGGGCTGGAAACACCATATATTTT.

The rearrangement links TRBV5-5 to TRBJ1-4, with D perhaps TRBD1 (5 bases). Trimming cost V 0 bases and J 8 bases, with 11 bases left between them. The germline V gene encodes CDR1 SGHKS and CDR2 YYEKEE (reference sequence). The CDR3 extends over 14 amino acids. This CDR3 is CASSLGGASEKLFF. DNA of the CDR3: TGTGCCAGCAGCTTGGGCGGGGCCTCAGAAAAACTGTTTTTT. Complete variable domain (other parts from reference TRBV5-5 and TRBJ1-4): DAGVTQSPTHLIKTRGQQVTLRCSPISGHKSVSWYQQVLGQGPQFIFQYYEKEERGRGNFPDRFSARQFPNYSSELNVNALLLGDSALYLCASSLGGASEKLFFGSGTQLSVL.

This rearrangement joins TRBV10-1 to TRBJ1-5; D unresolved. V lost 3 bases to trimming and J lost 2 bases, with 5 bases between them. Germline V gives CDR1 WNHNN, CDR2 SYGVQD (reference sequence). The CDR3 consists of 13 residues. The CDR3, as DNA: TGCGCCAGCAGTGAAGCGGGCAATCAGCCCCAGCATTTT. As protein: CASSEAGNQPQHF.

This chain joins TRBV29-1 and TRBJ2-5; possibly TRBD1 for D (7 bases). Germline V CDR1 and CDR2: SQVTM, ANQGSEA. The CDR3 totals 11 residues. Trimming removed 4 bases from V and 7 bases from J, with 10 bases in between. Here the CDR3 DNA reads TGCAGCGTTGGTCAGGGGGGGACCCAGTACTTC. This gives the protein CSVGQGGTQYF.

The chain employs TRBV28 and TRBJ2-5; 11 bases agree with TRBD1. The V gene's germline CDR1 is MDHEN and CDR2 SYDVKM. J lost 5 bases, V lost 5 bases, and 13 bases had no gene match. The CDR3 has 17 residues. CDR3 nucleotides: TGTGCCAGCAGTCCAATTTCCGGGACAGGGGGTTTCGAGACCCAGTACTTC. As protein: CASSPISGTGGFETQYF.

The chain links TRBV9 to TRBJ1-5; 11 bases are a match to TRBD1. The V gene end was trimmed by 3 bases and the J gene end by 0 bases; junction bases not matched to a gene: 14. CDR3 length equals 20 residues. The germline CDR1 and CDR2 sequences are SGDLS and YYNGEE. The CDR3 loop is CASSGNPGQGDRYSNQPQHF. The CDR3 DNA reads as TGTGCCAGCAGCGGGAATCCGGGACAGGGGGATCGGTATAGCAATCAGCCCCAGCATTTT.

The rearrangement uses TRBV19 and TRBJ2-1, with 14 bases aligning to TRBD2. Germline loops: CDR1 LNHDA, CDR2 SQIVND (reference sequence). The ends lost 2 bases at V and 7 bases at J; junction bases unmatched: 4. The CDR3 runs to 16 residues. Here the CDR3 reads CASSISGTSGRNEQFF. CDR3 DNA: TGTGCCAGTAGTATATCCGGGACTAGCGGGAGAAATGAGCAGTTCTTC. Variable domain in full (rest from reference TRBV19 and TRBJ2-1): DGGITQSPKYLFRKEGQNVTLSCEQNLNHDAMYWYRQDPGQGLRLIYYSQIVNDFQKGDIAEGYSVSREKKESFPLTVTSAQKNPTAFYLCASSISGTSGRNEQFFGPGTRLTVL.

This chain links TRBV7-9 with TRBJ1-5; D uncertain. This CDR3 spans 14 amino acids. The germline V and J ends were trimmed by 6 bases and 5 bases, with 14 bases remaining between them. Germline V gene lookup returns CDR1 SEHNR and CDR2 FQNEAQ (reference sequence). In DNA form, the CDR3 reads TGTGCCAGCAGTAACACGGGCGGACATCAGCCCCAGCATTTT. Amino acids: CASSNTGGHQPQHF.

CDR3 loop: CSVGTSGSNTQYF. DNA for the CDR3: TGCAGCGTGGGGACTAGCGGGAGTAATACGCAGTATTTT. The chain combines TRBV29-1 with TRBJ2-3; the match to TRBD2 covers 14 bases. Germline trimming cut 6 bases from V and 7 bases from J; bases unmatched to any gene: 3. The CDR3 runs to 13 residues. The V gene's germline CDR1 is SQVTM and CDR2 ANQGSEA.

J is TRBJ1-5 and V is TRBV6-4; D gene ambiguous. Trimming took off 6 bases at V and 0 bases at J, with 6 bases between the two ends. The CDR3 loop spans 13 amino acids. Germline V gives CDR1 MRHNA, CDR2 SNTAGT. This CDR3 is CASSRDSNQPQHF. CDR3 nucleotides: TGTGCCAGCAGCCGAGATAGCAATCAGCCCCAGCATTTT.

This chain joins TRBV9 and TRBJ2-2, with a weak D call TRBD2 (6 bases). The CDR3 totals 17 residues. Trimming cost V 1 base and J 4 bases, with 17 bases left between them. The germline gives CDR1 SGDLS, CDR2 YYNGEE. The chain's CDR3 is CASSVHLLAGSTGELFF. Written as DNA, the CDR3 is TGTGCCAGCAGCGTACACCTTTTGGCGGGATCCACCGGGGAGCTGTTTTTT.

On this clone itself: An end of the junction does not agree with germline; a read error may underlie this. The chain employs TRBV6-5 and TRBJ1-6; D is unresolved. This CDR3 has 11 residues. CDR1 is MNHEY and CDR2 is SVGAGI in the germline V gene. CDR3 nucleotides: TGTGCCAGCGGTTATAATTCACCCCTCCACTTT. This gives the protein CASGYNSPLHF.

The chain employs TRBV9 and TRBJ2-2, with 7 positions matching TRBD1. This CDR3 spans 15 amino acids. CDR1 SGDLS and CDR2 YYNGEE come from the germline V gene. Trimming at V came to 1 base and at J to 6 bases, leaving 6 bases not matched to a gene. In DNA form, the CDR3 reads TGTGCCAGCAGCGTAACAGGGGATAGTCCCGGGGAGCTGTTTTTT. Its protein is CASSVTGDSPGELFF.

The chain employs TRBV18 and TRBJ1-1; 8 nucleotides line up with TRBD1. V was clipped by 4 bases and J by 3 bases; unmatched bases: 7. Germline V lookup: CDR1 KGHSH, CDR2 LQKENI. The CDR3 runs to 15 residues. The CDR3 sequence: CASSLRTGTDTEAFF. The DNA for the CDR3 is TGTGCCAGCTCACTACGGACAGGGACAGACACTGAAGCTTTCTTT.

The CDR3 region is CASSWGYSYEQYF. The CDR3 DNA reads as TGTGCCAGCAGCTGGGGGTACTCCTACGAGCAGTACTTC. The chain links TRBV6-2 or TRBV6-3 to TRBJ2-7, with D perhaps being TRBD1 or TRBD2 (5 bases each). The CDR3 sequence is 13 residues long. Germline CDR1 reads MNHEY; CDR2 reads SVGEGT. Trimming stripped 6 bases from V and 0 bases from J, with 9 bases between.

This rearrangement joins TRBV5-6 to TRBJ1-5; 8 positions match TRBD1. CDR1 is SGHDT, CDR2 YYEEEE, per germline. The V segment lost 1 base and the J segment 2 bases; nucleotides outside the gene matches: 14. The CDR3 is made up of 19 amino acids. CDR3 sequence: CASSLFSSGGTVGNQPQHF. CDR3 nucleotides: TGTGCCAGCAGCTTGTTTTCGTCAGGGGGCACCGTGGGCAATCAGCCCCAGCATTTT.

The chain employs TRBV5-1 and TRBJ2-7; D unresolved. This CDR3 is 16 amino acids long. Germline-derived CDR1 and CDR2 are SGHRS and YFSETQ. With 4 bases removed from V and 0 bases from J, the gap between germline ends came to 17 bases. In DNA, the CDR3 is TGCGCCAGCAGCCCGGACGGGCAAAAAAGCTCCTACGAGCAGTACTTC. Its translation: CASSPDGQKSSYEQYF. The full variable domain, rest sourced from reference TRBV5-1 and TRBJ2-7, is KAGVTQTPRYLIKTRGQQVTLSCSPISGHRSVSWYQQTPGQGLQFLFEYFSETQRNKGNFPGRFSGRQFSNSRSEMNVSTLELGDSALYLCASSPDGQKSSYEQYFGPGTRLTVT.

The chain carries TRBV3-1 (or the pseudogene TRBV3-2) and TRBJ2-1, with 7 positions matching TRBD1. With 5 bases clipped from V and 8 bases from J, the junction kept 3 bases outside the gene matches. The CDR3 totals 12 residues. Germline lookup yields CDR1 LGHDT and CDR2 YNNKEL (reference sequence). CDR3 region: CASSSTGDEQFF. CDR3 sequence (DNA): TGTGCCAGCAGCTCAACAGGGGATGAGCAGTTCTTC.

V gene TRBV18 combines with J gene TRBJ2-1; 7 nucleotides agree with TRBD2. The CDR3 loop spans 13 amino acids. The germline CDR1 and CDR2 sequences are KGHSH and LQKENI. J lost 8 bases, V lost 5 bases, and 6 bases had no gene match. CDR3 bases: TGTGCCAGCTCAACTGGACTAGGCGATGAGCAGTTCTTC. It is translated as CASSTGLGDEQFF.

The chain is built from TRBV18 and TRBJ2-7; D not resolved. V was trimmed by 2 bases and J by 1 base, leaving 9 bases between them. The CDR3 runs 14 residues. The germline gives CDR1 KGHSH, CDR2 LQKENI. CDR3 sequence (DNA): TGTGCCAGCTCACCAGGCGTTGGGTCCTACGAGCAGTACTTC. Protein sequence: CASSPGVGSYEQYF.

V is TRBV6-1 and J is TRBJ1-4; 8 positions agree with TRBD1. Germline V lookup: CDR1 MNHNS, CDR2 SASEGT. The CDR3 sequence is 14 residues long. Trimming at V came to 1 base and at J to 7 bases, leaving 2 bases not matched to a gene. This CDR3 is CASSEGTGSEKLFF. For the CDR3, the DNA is TGTGCCAGCAGTGAAGGGACAGGGTCTGAAAAACTGTTTTTT.

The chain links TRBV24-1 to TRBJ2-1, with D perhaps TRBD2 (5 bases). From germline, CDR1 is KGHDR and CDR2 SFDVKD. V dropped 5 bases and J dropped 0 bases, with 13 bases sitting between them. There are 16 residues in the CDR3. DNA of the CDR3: TGTGCCACCAGTGCCAGCGGCCGACTCTCCTACAATGAGCAGTTCTTC. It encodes CATSASGRLSYNEQFF.

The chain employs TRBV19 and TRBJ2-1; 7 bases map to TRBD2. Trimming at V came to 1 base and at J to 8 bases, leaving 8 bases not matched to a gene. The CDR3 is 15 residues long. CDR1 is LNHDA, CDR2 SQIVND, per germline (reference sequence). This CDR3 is CASSIGGTTSHEQFF. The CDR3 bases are TGTGCCAGTAGTATAGGTGGGACTACAAGCCATGAGCAGTTCTTC.

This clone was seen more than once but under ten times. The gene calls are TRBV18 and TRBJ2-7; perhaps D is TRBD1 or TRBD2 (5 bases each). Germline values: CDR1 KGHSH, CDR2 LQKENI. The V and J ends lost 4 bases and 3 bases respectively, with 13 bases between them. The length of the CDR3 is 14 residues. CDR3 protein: CASSRGPQIYEQYF. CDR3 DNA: TGTGCCAGCTCACGGGGACCGCAGATCTACGAGCAGTACTTC.

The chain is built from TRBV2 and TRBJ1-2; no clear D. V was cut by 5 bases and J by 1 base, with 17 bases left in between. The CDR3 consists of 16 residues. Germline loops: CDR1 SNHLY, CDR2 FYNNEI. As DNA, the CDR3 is TGTGCCAGCAGTCTTACCCAGGACGGCAATAACTATGGCTACACCTTC. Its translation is CASSLTQDGNNYGYTF.

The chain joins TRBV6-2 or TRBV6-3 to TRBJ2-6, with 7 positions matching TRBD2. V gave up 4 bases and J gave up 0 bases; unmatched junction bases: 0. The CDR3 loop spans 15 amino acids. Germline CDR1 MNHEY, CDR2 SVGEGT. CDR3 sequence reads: CASSWGGSGANVLTF. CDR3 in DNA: TGTGCCAGCAGTTGGGGGGGCTCTGGGGCCAACGTCCTGACTTTC.

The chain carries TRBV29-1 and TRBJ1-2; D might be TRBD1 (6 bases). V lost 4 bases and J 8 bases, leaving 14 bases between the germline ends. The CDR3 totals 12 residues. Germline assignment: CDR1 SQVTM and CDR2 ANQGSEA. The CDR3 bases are TGCAGCGTTGGTGCAGGGGATCGCGGCTACACCTTC. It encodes CSVGAGDRGYTF.

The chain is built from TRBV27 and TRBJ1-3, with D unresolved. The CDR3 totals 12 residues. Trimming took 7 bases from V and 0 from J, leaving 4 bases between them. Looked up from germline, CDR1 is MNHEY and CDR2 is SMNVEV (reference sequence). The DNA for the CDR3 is TGTGCCAGCATTAGCTCTGGAAACACCATATATTTT. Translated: CASISSGNTIYF.